The 6 T cell receptor beta chains below all came from one sample that was sequenced in a study of T cell clones after liver transplantation. Some clones are missing from TCRdb's copy, which holds only in-frame ones; the method was immunoSEQ multiplex PCR. The sample has some 9,500 clones; over 55% are singletons. Here the sequenced sample was CD8+ T cells from blood, taken at the roughly 16-month timepoint. The receptors here all came from a human patient who received a liver transplant. Some T cells here may be from the graft donor.

This clone was seen only once. J is TRBJ2-7 and V is TRBV30; 11 bases are shared with TRBD1. The CDR3 is made up of 12 amino acids. Germline V gene sequence: CDR1 GTSNPN, CDR2 SVGIG (reference sequence). The V gene end was trimmed by 5 bases and the J gene end by 5 bases; junction bases not matched to a gene: 2. The CDR3, as DNA: TGTGCCTGGGGACAGGGGGCTCACGAGCAGTACGTC. It specifies CAWGQGAHEQYV.

This chain connects TRBV29-1 to TRBJ2-1; 16 positions agree with TRBD2. CDR1 and CDR2 (germline): SQVTM, ANQGSEA. V was pared by 7 bases and J by 6 bases, with 12 bases of the junction left unmatched. The CDR3 runs to 17 residues. The CDR3 coding sequence is TGCAGCGCGGGCGGGACTAGCGGGGGGGCGCTTCTCAATGAGCAGTTCTTC. Its translation is CSAGGTSGGALLNEQFF.

CDR3 amino acids: CASTSPGTGALFPSYNEQFF. The CDR3 region has the DNA TGTGCCAGCACCTCTCCCGGGACAGGGGCCCTATTCCCCTCCTACAATGAGCAGTTCTTC. The chain links TRBV2 to TRBJ2-1; 10 bases are shared with TRBD1. Per the germline V gene, CDR1 is SNHLY and CDR2 is FYNNEI. The J segment lost 0 bases and the V segment lost 7 bases, leaving 18 bases of the junction unmatched. CDR3 size: 20 residues.

There are a few counts of this clone. The genes are TRBV6-5 and TRBJ2-1; D is perhaps TRBD2 (6 bases). The V and J ends lost 2 bases and 3 bases respectively, with 11 bases between them. CDR1 is MNHEY, CDR2 SVGAGI, per germline. This CDR3 is 15 amino acids long. For the CDR3, the DNA is TGTGCCAGCAGTTACGGGCGGGGTGGCTACAATGAGCAGTTCTTC. Residues: CASSYGRGGYNEQFF.

The chain links TRBV5-8 to TRBJ2-7, with D hard to call. Trimming pared 3 bases from V and 3 bases from J, leaving 13 bases between. Germline V gives CDR1 SGHTS, CDR2 YDEGEE. The CDR3 is 14 residues long. CDR3 coding DNA: TGTGCCAGCAGCTATGATATCCAGGTCTACGAGCAGTACTTC. This encodes CASSYDIQVYEQYF.

This chain links TRBV2 with TRBJ2-7; D might be TRBD2 (6 bases). Germline CDR1 reads SNHLY; CDR2 reads FYNNEI. The V gene lost 1 base and the J gene lost 6 bases, with 19 bases spanning the gap. This CDR3 is built from 16 residues. The CDR3 loop is CASSEEGFTGEGEQYV. CDR3 coding DNA: TGTGCCAGCAGTGAAGAGGGGTTTACGGGAGAAGGCGAGCAGTACGTC.